This TCR beta chain was sequenced during a study of cytomegalovirus exposure and HLA in healthy donors. The CDR3 covers 14 residues. The germline V and J ends were trimmed by 5 bases and 3 bases, with 13 bases remaining between them. Looked up from germline, CDR1 is MNHEY and CDR2 is SMNVEV (reference sequence). Clones were sequenced by immunoSEQ multiplex PCR, and TCRdb holds only the in-frame ones, with some missing. The data contain around 130,000 clones, around 92% of them seen just once; the ten biggest clones take up about 3.7%. Specimen: PBMCs. This clonotype was sampled from a man aged 25 to 40 in good health and CMV-seronegative. The chain recombines TRBV27 with TRBJ1-2, with D maybe TRBD1 (6 bases). This CDR3 reads CASSPTTGYYGYTF. CDR3 nucleotides: TGTGCCAGCAGTCCCACCACAGGGTACTATGGCTACACCTTC.